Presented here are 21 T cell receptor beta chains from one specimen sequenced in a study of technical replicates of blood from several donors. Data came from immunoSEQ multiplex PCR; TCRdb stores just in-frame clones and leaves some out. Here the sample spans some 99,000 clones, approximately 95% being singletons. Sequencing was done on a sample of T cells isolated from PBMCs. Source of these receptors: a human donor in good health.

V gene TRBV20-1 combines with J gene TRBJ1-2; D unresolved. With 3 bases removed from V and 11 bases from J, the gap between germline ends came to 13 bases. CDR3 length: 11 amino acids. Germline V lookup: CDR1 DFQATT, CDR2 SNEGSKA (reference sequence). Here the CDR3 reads CSASEQTRYTF. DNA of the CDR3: TGCAGTGCTAGCGAACAGACAAGGTACACCTTC.

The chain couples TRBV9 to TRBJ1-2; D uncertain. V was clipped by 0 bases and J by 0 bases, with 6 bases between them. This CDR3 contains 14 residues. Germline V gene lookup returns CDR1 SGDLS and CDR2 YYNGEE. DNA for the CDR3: TGTGCCAGCAGCGTAGCAGCGTCTAACTATGGCTACACCTTC. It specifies CASSVAASNYGYTF.

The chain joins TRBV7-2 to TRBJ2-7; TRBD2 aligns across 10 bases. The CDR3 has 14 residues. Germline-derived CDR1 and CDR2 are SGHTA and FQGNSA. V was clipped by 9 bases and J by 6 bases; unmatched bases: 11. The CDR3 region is CARNAGTSVGEQYF. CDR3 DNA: TGTGCCAGGAACGCCGGGACTAGCGTCGGCGAGCAGTACTTC.

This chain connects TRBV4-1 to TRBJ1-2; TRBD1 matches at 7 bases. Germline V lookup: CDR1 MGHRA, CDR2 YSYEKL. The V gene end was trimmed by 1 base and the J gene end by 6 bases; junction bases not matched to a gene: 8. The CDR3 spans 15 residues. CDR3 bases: TGCGCCAGCAGCCAAGTCGGCAGGGGGAGAAATGGCTACACCTTC. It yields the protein CASSQVGRGRNGYTF.

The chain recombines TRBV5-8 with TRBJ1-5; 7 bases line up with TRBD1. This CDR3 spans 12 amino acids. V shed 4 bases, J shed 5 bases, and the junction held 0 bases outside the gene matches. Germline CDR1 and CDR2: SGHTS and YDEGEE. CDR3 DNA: TGTGCCAGCAGCGGACAGGATCAGCCCCAGCATTTT. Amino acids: CASSGQDQPQHF.

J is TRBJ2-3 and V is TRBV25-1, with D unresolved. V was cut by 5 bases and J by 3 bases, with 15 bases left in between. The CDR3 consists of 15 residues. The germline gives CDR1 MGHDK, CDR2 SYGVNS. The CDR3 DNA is TGTGCCAGCAGTACCCCTCGATCCAGGACAGATACGCAGTATTTT. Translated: CASSTPRSRTDTQYF.

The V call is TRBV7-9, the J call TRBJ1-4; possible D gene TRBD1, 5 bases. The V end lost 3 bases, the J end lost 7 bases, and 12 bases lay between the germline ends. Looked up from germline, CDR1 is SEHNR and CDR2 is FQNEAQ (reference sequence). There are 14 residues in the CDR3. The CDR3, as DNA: TGTGCCAGCAGCTTCGGGGGGAGCGGTGAAAAACTGTTTTTT. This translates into CASSFGGSGEKLFF.

In DNA, the CDR3 is TGTGCCAGCAGTGTAGGGACAGCCCCCCTGGGCACTGAAGCTTTCTTT. It codes for CASSVGTAPLGTEAFF. The rearrangement joins TRBV28 to TRBJ1-1; 7 bases map to TRBD1. The CDR3 spans 16 residues. Germline values: CDR1 MDHEN, CDR2 SYDVKM. V dropped 5 bases and J dropped 4; count of bases not matched to a gene: 13.

CDR3 residues: CAWDAEGTYNSPLHF. The CDR3 nucleotides are TGTGCCTGGGACGCAGAGGGCACCTATAATTCACCCCTCCACTTT. The J gene is TRBJ1-6, the V gene TRBV30, with D uncertain. V was trimmed by 5 bases and J by 2 bases, leaving 13 bases between them. The CDR3 sequence is 15 residues long. CDR1 GTSNPN and CDR2 SVGIG come from the germline V gene (reference sequence).

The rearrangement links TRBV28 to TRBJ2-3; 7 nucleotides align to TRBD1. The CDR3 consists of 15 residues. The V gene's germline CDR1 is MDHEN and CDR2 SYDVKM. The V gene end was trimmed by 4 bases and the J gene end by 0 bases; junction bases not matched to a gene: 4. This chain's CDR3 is CASSSQGSSTDTQYF. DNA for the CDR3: TGTGCCAGCAGTTCACAGGGGTCTAGCACAGATACGCAGTATTTT.

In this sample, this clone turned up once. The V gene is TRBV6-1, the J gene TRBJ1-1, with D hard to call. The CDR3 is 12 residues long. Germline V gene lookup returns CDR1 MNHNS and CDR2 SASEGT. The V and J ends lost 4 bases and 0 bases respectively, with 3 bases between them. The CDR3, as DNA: TGTGCCAGCAGTGCAGTGAACACTGAAGCTTTCTTT. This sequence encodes CASSAVNTEAFF.

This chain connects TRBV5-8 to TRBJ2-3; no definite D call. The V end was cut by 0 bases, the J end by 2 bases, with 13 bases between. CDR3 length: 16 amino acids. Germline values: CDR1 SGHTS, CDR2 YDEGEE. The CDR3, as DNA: TGTGCCAGCAGCTTGGAATTGAACAACCCCACAGATACGCAGTATTTT. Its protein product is CASSLELNNPTDTQYF. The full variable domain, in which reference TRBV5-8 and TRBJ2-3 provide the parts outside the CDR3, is EAGVTQSPTHLIKTRGQQATLRCSPISGHTSVYWYQQALGLGLQFLLWYDEGEERNRGNFPPRFSGRQFPNYSSELNVNALELEDSALYLCASSLELNNPTDTQYFGPGTRLTVL.

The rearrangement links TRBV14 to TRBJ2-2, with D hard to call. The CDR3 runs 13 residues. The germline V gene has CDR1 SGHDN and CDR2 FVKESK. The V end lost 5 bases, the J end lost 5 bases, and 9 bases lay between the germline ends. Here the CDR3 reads CASSSLRTGELFF. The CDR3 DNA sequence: TGTGCCAGCAGCTCCCTGAGAACCGGGGAGCTGTTTTTT.

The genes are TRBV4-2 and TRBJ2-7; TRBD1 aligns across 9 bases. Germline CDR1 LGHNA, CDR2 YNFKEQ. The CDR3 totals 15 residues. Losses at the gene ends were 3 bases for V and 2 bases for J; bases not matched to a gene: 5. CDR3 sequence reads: CASSHRRDRAYEQYF. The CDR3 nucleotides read TGTGCCAGCAGCCACCGCCGGGACAGGGCCTACGAGCAGTACTTC.

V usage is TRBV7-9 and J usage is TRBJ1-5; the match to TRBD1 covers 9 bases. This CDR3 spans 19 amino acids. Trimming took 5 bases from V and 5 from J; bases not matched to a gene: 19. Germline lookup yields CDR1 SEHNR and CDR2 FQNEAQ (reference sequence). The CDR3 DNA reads TGTGCCAGCAGCATGACCCGTGGACAGGGGAAAGGGGGAGATCAGCCCCAGCATTTT. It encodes CASSMTRGQGKGGDQPQHF.

This chain's CDR3 is CASSSHSWDRNQETQYF. The DNA of the CDR3 is TGTGCCAGCAGTTCCCACTCTTGGGACAGAAACCAAGAGACCCAGTACTTC. The chain combines TRBV27 with TRBJ2-5, with 7 bases that match TRBD1. From germline, CDR1 is MNHEY and CDR2 SMNVEV (reference sequence). There are 17 residues in the CDR3. V lost 4 bases to trimming and J lost 0 bases; unmatched junction nucleotides: 11.

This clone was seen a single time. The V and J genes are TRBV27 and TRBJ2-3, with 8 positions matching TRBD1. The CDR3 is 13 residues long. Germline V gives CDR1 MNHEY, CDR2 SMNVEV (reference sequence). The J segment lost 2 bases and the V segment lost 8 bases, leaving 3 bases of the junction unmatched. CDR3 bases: TGTGCCAGCGGGACAGGCTACACAGATACGCAGTATTTT. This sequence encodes CASGTGYTDTQYF.

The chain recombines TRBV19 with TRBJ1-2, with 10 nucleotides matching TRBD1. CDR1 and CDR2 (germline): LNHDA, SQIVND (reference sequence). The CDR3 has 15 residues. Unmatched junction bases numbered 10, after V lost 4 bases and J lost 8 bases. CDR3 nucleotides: TGTGCCAGTAGTACGGGACAGGGGATTAAGGGAGGCTACACCTTC. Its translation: CASSTGQGIKGGYTF.

The CDR3 DNA is TGCGCCAGCAGCTTGGCCCGGGGTAGCGGGGTCCAAGAGACCCAGTACTTC. This translates into CASSLARGSGVQETQYF. The V call is TRBV5-1, the J call TRBJ2-5, with 8 positions matching TRBD2. Losses at the gene ends were 0 bases for V and 1 base for J; bases not matched to a gene: 8. This CDR3 spans 17 amino acids. Germline values: CDR1 SGHRS, CDR2 YFSETQ. Full variable domain (outside the CDR3, taken from reference TRBV5-1 and TRBJ2-5): KAGVTQTPRYLIKTRGQQVTLSCSPISGHRSVSWYQQTPGQGLQFLFEYFSETQRNKGNFPGRFSGRQFSNSRSEMNVSTLELGDSALYLCASSLARGSGVQETQYFGPGTRLLVL.

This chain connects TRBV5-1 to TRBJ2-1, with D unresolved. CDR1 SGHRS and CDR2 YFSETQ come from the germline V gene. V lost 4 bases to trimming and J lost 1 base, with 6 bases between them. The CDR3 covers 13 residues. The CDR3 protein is CASSLSSYNEQFF. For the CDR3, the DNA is TGCGCCAGCAGCCTAAGTTCCTACAATGAGCAGTTCTTC.

CDR3 residues: CASSFGTSSGANVLTF. Written as DNA, the CDR3 is TGCGCCAGCAGCTTCGGGACTTCCTCTGGGGCCAACGTCCTGACTTTC. The chain couples TRBV5-1 to TRBJ2-6, with D perhaps matching TRBD2 (6 bases). The germline V and J ends were trimmed by 2 bases and 0 bases, with 9 bases remaining between them. The length of the CDR3 is 16 residues. Germline lookup yields CDR1 SGHRS and CDR2 YFSETQ.